These 18 T cell receptor beta chains share one sample of origin, sequenced in a study of memory CD4+ T cells and cytomegalovirus serostatus. Sequencing was performed with immunoSEQ multiplex PCR; in TCRdb, only in-frame clones are kept and a portion is missing. Of some 44,000 clones in the sample, roughly 80% are singletons; the top ten hold 0.61%. The sort gate was single viable CD3+CD4+CD8-CD45RO+ cells for memory CD4+ T cells. The sample taken for sequencing was memory CD4+ T cells from blood. The origin of the receptors is an adult in good health and CMV-seronegative.

V is TRBV7-3 and J is TRBJ1-4; 11 bases agree with TRBD1. The ends lost 5 bases at V and 7 bases at J; junction bases unmatched: 6. This CDR3 is 15 amino acids long. Germline V lookup: CDR1 SGHTA, CDR2 FQGTGA. The CDR3 spells CASSRTGTGGEKLFF. In nucleotides, the CDR3 is TGTGCCAGCAGCAGAACCGGGACAGGGGGTGAAAAACTGTTTTTT. The complete variable domain, with remaining parts taken from reference TRBV7-3 and TRBJ1-4, reads GAGVSQTPSNKVTEKGKYVELRCDPISGHTALYWYRQSLGQGPEFLIYFQGTGAADDSGLPNDRFFAVRPEGSVSTLKIQRTERGDSAVYLCASSRTGTGGEKLFFGSGTQLSVL.

This clone showed up just once. The junction departs from the called germline gene at one end, perhaps through a read error. The chain is built from TRBV7-7 and TRBJ2-1; D uncertain. The CDR3 length is 15 residues. The V gene's germline CDR1 is SSHAT and CDR2 FNYEAQ (reference sequence). CDR3 bases: TGTGCTAGCAGCCTCCTCGGGTCAACCTCCGATGAGCAGTTCTTC. Translated: CASSLLGSTSDEQFF.

This clone came up once. The V and J genes are TRBV2 and TRBJ2-3; 10 positions match TRBD2. With V trimmed by 11 bases and J by 4 bases, 9 bases remained unmatched. From germline, CDR1 is SNHLY and CDR2 FYNNEI. This CDR3 has 14 amino acids. Here the CDR3 DNA reads TGTGCCGGAAGCGGGGGGGCAAGGGCAGATACGCAGTATTTT. Residues: CAGSGGARADTQYF.

This rearrangement joins TRBV7-2 to TRBJ1-1; perhaps TRBD1 as D (6 bases). Trimming stripped 5 bases from V and 1 base from J, with 14 bases between. This CDR3 has 15 amino acids. Germline lookup yields CDR1 SGHTA and CDR2 FQGNSA. CDR3 in DNA: TGTGCCAGCAGCGCGGACAGTCAAGCGAACACTGAAGCTTTCTTT. Translated, it gives CASSADSQANTEAFF. Using reference TRBV7-2 and TRBJ1-1 for the parts outside the CDR3, the full variable domain is GAGVSQSPSNKVTEKGKDVELRCDPISGHTALYWYRQSLGQGLEFLIYFQGNSAPDKSGLPSDRFSAERTGGSVSTLTIQRTQQEDSAVYLCASSADSQANTEAFFGQGTRLTVV.

The chain combines TRBV4-1 with TRBJ2-7; 9 bases match TRBD1. Per the germline V gene, CDR1 is MGHRA and CDR2 is YSYEKL. The CDR3 extends over 18 amino acids. With 3 bases clipped from V and 2 bases from J, the junction kept 14 bases outside the gene matches. The CDR3 loop is CASSHLTGGISRAYEQYF. The CDR3 DNA reads as TGCGCCAGCAGCCATCTTACAGGGGGCATCAGCCGGGCCTACGAGCAGTACTTC.

V is TRBV6-5 and J is TRBJ2-7; D uncertain. The V end lost 5 bases, the J end lost 6 bases, and 8 bases lay between the germline ends. CDR3 length equals 11 residues. Per the germline V gene, CDR1 is MNHEY and CDR2 is SVGAGI. The CDR3 DNA follows: TGTGCCAGCAGTGAACATTTCGAGCAGTACTTC. Translating it yields CASSEHFEQYF.

The gene calls are TRBV7-2 and TRBJ1-5; 8 nucleotides align to TRBD1. The CDR3 length is 16 residues. From germline, CDR1 is SGHTA and CDR2 FQGNSA. With 3 bases clipped from V and 3 bases from J, the junction kept 7 bases outside the gene matches. CDR3 bases: TGTGCCAGCAGCTTCGACCAGGGGGCGAACAATCAGCCCCAGCATTTT. This codes for CASSFDQGANNQPQHF.

The chain uses TRBV29-1 and TRBJ2-7; D call uncertain. Trimming removed 0 bases from V and 7 bases from J, with 7 bases in between. Germline V gene sequence: CDR1 SQVTM, CDR2 ANQGSEA. The CDR3 consists of 11 residues. DNA for the CDR3: TGCAGCGTTGAAGATTTCGGGGAGCAGTACTTC. This gives the protein CSVEDFGEQYF.

The rearrangement joins TRBV4-1 to TRBJ1-4; the D gene is possibly TRBD1 (6 bases). This CDR3 is built from 16 residues. Trimming removed 0 bases from V and 1 base from J, with 9 bases in between. The germline V gene encodes CDR1 MGHRA and CDR2 YSYEKL. The CDR3 loop is CASSQDRDITNEKLFF. The DNA of the CDR3 is TGCGCCAGCAGCCAAGACCGGGACATAACTAATGAAAAACTGTTTTTT.

This rearrangement joins TRBV6-5 to TRBJ1-6; 8 bases align to TRBD1. The CDR3 has 15 residues. The J segment lost 13 bases and the V segment lost 2 bases, leaving 10 bases of the junction unmatched. Germline V gene data show CDR1 as MNHEY and CDR2 as SVGAGI. CDR3 DNA sequence: TGTGCCAGCAGTTACGAAGGGACAGGCGGTCTCCCCCTCCACTTT. It specifies CASSYEGTGGLPLHF.

The chain is built from TRBV5-8 and TRBJ2-1; 9 bases line up with TRBD1. This CDR3 is built from 17 residues. The germline V gene has CDR1 SGHTS and CDR2 YDEGEE. After removal of 4 bases from V and 6 bases from J, the junction contained 14 bases not matched to a gene. The CDR3 region has the DNA TGTGCCAGCAGCCTACCGCCCGGGACAGGGCCCCGCAATGAGCAGTTCTTC. Its translation: CASSLPPGTGPRNEQFF.

The genes are TRBV7-8 and TRBJ2-2, with 7 bases that match TRBD2. CDR1 is SGHVS and CDR2 is FQNEAQ in the germline V gene. The CDR3 contains 15 residues. The trim removed 3 bases at V and 3 bases at J, leaving 4 bases unmatched. CDR3 amino acids: CASSLRGSHTGELFF. The CDR3 nucleotides are TGTGCCAGCAGCTTGCGGGGGAGTCACACCGGGGAGCTGTTTTTT.

V and J are TRBV18 and TRBJ2-1, with 8 bases fitting TRBD2. V trimming: 6 bases; J trimming: 6 bases; junction bases outside the gene matches: 4. The CDR3 loop spans 13 amino acids. From germline, CDR1 is KGHSH and CDR2 LQKENI. The CDR3 bases are TGTGCCAGCTCTCCCGGGGGGGTCAATGAGCAGTTCTTC. This encodes CASSPGGVNEQFF.

V and J are TRBV29-1 and TRBJ1-3, with TRBD1 matching over 9 bases. The germline gives CDR1 SQVTM, CDR2 ANQGSEA. The ends lost 6 bases at V and 4 bases at J; junction bases unmatched: 4. The CDR3 contains 13 residues. In DNA form, the CDR3 reads TGCAGCGTCGGCGGACAGGGGGGAAACACCATATATTTT. Its translation is CSVGGQGGNTIYF.

This clone was seen once. The chain employs TRBV5-4 and TRBJ2-5; 16 bases fit TRBD2. V lost 4 bases, J lost 4 bases, and 13 bases stayed unmatched. The germline gives CDR1 SGHNT, CDR2 YYREEE (reference sequence). This CDR3 comprises 19 residues. This chain's CDR3 is CASSAPLGTSGGAGETQYF. DNA for the CDR3: TGTGCCAGCAGCGCGCCCCTAGGGACTAGCGGGGGGGCGGGAGAGACCCAGTACTTC.

This clone was counted between two and nine times. This chain uses TRBV7-9 with TRBJ1-2; D is unresolved. Trimming took off 1 base at V and 7 bases at J, with 4 bases between the two ends. CDR1 SEHNR and CDR2 FQNEAQ come from the germline V gene (reference sequence). CDR3 size: 11 residues. This CDR3 is CASSLDVGYTF. CDR3 sequence (DNA): TGTGCCAGCAGCTTAGACGTTGGCTACACCTTC.

This clone was found a few times. V usage is TRBV15 and J usage is TRBJ1-5; TRBD1 matches at 8 bases. CDR1 and CDR2 (germline): LNHNV, YYDKDF (reference sequence). J gave up 3 bases and V 1 base, and 5 bases lay outside the gene matches. CDR3 length: 16 residues. CDR3 coding DNA: TGTGCCACCAGCAGAGGGGGACAGGTTTCCAATCAGCCCCAGCATTTT. Translated, it gives CATSRGGQVSNQPQHF.

CDR3 protein: CASSPRGTNYGYTF. CDR3 DNA sequence: TGTGCCAGCAGTCCAAGGGGAACCAACTATGGCTACACCTTC. The chain couples TRBV6-1 to TRBJ1-2, with D tentatively TRBD1 (5 bases). This CDR3 has 14 amino acids. V was shortened by 5 bases and J by 2 bases, with 12 bases between the two germline ends. Looked up from germline, CDR1 is MNHNS and CDR2 is SASEGT.